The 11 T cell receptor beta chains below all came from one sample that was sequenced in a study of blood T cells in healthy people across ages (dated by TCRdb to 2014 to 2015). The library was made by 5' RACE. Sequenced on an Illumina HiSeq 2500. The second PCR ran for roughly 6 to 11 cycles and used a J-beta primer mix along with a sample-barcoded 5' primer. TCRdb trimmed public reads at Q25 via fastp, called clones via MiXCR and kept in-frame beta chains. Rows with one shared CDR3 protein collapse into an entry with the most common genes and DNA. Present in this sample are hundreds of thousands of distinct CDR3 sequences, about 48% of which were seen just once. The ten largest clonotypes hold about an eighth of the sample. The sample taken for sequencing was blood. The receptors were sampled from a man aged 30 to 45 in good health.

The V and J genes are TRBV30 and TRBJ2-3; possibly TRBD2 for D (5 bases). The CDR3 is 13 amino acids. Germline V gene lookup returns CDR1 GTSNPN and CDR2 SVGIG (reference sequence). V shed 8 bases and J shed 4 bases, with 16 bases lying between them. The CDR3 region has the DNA TGTGCCAGCACAGATGGAGGACCAGATACGCAGTATTTT. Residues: CASTDGGPDTQYF.

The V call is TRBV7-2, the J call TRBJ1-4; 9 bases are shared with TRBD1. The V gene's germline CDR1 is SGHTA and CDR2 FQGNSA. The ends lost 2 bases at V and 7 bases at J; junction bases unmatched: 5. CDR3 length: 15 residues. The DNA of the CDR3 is TGTGCCAGCAGCTTACCGGGACAGGGTGTTGAAAAACTGTTTTTT. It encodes CASSLPGQGVEKLFF.

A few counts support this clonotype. The CDR3 nucleotides are TGTGCTAGTGGTTTGGGACTAGCGGGGGTGGATGAGCAGTTCTTC. It encodes CASGLGLAGVDEQFF. V and J are TRBV12-5 and TRBJ2-1; 12 positions match TRBD2. V lost 1 base, J lost 8 bases, and 3 bases stayed unmatched. The germline V gene has CDR1 LGHNT and CDR2 FRNRAP. The CDR3 is made up of 15 amino acids.

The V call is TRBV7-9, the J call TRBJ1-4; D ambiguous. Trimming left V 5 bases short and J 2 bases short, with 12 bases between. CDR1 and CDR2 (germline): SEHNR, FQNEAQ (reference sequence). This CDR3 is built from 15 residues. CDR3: CASSRVGATNEKLFF. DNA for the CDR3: TGTGCCAGCAGCCGGGTGGGAGCCACTAATGAAAAACTGTTTTTT.

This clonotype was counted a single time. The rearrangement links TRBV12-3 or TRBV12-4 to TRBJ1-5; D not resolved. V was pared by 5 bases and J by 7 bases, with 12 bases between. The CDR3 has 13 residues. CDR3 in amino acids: CASSVRAAQPQHF. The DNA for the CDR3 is TGTGCCAGCAGTGTCCGGGCGGCCCAGCCCCAGCATTTT.

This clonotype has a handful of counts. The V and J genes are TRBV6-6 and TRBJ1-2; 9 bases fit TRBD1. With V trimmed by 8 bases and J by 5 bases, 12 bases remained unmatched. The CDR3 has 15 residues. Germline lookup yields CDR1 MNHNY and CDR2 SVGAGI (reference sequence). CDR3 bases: TGTGCCAGCCAAAACCTTGACAGGGGGGAATATGGCTACACCTTC. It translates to CASQNLDRGEYGYTF.

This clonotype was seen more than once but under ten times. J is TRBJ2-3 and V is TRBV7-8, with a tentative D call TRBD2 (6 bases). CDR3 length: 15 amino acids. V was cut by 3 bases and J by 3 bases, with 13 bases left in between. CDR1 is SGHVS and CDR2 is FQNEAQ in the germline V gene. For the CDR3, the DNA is TGTGCCAGCAGCTTGGAGGGCGGCGTTACAGATACGCAGTATTTT. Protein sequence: CASSLEGGVTDTQYF.

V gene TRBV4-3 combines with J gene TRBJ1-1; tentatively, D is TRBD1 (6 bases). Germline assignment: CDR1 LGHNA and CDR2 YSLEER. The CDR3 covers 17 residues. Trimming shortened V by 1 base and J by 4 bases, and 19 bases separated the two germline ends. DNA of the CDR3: TGCGCCAGCAGCCAAGGAGAAGCCAGGGGTTACAGCACTGAAGCTTTCTTT. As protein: CASSQGEARGYSTEAFF.

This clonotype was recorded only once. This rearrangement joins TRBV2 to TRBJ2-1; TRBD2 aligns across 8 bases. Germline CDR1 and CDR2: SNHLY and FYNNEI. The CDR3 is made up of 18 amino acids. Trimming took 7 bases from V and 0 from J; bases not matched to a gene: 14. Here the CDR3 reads CASKIEAGVKTSYNEQFF. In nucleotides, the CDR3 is TGTGCCAGCAAAATCGAAGCGGGGGTCAAAACCTCCTACAATGAGCAGTTCTTC. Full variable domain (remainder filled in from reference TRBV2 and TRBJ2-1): EPEVTQTPSHQVTQMGQEVILRCVPISNHLYFYWYRQILGQKVEFLVSFYNNEISEKSEIFDDQFSVERPDGSNFTLKIRSTKLEDSAMYFCASKIEAGVKTSYNEQFFGPGTRLTVL.

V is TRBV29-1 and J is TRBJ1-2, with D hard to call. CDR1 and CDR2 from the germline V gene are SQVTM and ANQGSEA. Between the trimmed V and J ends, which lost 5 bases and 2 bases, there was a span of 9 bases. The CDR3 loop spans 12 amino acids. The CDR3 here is CSVMDDNYGYTF. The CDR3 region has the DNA TGCAGCGTTATGGACGACAACTATGGCTACACCTTC.

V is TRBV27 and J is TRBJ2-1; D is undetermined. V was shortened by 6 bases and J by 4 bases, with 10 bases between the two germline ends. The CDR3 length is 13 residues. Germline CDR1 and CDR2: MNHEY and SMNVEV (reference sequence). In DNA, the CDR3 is TGTGCCAGCAGAGCCCGGCCTTACAATGAGCAGTTCTTC. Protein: CASRARPYNEQFF.